This TCR beta chain emerged from a study of T cell responses to AZD1222 COVID-19 vaccine. V was pared by 3 bases and J by 4 bases, with 21 bases between. Germline CDR1 reads LNHDA; CDR2 reads SQIVND (reference sequence). This CDR3 region has 17 residues. Sequencing used immunoSEQ multiplex PCR; TCRdb keeps in-frame clones, though not all of them. The sample holds about 170,000 clones, more than 80% seen once. This clonotype was sampled from an adult in good health. The specimen comprised peripheral blood, sampled on day 0 of AZD1222 vaccination. V and J are TRBV19 and TRBJ1-1; maybe TRBD1 (6 bases). CDR3 in amino acids: CASSMGMKGRGGTEAFF. In DNA form, the CDR3 reads TGTGCCAGTAGTATGGGAATGAAGGGAAGGGGGGGCACTGAAGCTTTCTTT.